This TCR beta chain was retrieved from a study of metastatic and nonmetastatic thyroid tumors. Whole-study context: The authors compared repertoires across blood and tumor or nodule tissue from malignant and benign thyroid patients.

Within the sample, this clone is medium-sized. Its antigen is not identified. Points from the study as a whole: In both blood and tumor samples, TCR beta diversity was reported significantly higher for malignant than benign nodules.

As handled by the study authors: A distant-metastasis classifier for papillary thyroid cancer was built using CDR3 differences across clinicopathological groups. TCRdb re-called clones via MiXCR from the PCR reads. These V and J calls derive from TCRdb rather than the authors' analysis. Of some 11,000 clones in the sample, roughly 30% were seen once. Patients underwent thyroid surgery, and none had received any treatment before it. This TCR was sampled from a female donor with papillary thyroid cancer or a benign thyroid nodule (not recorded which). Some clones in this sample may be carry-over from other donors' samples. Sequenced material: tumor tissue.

This chain's CDR3 is CASSSATGTGAYEQYF. CDR3 in DNA: TGTGCCAGCAGTTCTGCTACCGGGACAGGGGCCTACGAGCAGTACTTC. The V gene is TRBV12-3 or TRBV12-4, the J gene TRBJ2-7; 10 bases agree with TRBD1. Trimming took 4 bases from V and 2 from J; bases not matched to a gene: 8. CDR3 size: 16 residues.